These 13 T cell receptor beta chains came from one sample sequenced in a study of blood T cells in healthy people across ages. Together with a sample-barcoded 5' primer, a J-beta primer mix was included in a second PCR lasting about 7 to 11 cycles. One entry per CDR3 protein, called by TCRdb with MiXCR from the 5' RACE reads. The sample consists of around 1,700,000 distinct CDR3 sequences, 25% to 30% of them appearing once. Sample: blood. These receptors all stem from a woman aged 25 to 39 in good health.

This clonotype appeared a single time. The V and J genes are TRBV24-1 and TRBJ2-4; TRBD1 matches 8 bases. The end of the DNA is better explained by TRBJ2-7, so the J call may be wrong. The CDR3 is 13 residues long. Germline V CDR1 and CDR2: KGHDR, SFDVKD. For the CDR3, the DNA is TGTGCCACCAGTGAACCGGACAGGGACGAGCAGTACTTC. It is translated as CATSEPDRDEQYF.

The chain has TRBV4-3 and TRBJ2-6; no clear D gene. Germline-derived CDR1 and CDR2 are LGHNA and YSLEER. Trimming took 0 bases from V and 0 from J, leaving 15 bases between them. This CDR3 region has 19 residues. CDR3 sequence reads: CASSQDTGPSVSGANVLTF. Here the CDR3 DNA reads TGCGCCAGCAGCCAAGACACTGGACCGAGTGTCTCTGGGGCCAACGTCCTGACTTTC.

This clonotype came up a few times. CDR3 region: CSARRGNRSSYNSPLHF. In DNA form, the CDR3 reads TGCAGCGCCCGAAGGGGCAACAGGAGCTCCTATAATTCACCCCTCCACTTT. The rearrangement joins TRBV29-1 to TRBJ1-6; D might be TRBD1 (5 bases). The CDR3 contains 17 residues. Deletions cut 7 bases from V and 0 bases from J, with 19 bases between. From germline, CDR1 is SQVTM and CDR2 ANQGSEA. Full variable domain (missing parts from reference TRBV29-1 and TRBJ1-6): SAVISQKPSRDICQRGTSLTIQCQVDSQVTMMFWYRQQPGQSLTLIATANQGSEATYESGFVIDKFPISRPNLTFSTLTVSNMSPEDSSIYLCSARRGNRSSYNSPLHFGNGTRLTVT.

With regard to this clonotype: A much larger clone sits a single nucleotide away, making a read error possible. V and J are TRBV6-6 and TRBJ2-1; no firm D call. Germline V gives CDR1 MNHNY, CDR2 SVGAGI (reference sequence). This CDR3 comprises 16 residues. CDR3 sequence: CAGSPPPPSSYNEQFF. The CDR3 DNA reads TGTGCCGGCAGTCCCCCTCCGCCGAGCTCCTACAATGAGCAGTTCTTC.

V and J are TRBV6-6 and TRBJ2-5; 7 bases map to TRBD2. The CDR3 has 16 amino acids. Germline V gene lookup returns CDR1 MNHNY and CDR2 SVGAGI (reference sequence). V was pared by 2 bases and J by 1 base, with 7 bases of the junction left unmatched. CDR3 sequence: CASSYGSSGSQETQYF. DNA for the CDR3: TGTGCCAGCAGTTACGGTTCTAGCGGATCCCAAGAGACCCAGTACTTC.

About this clonotype itself: The germline gene is not matched at one end of the junction; a read error may be the cause. V usage is TRBV2 and J usage is TRBJ1-4, with unresolved D. Looked up from germline, CDR1 is SNHLY and CDR2 is FYNNEI. The CDR3 covers 15 residues. Here the CDR3 reads CASRDGSATNEKRFF. As DNA, the CDR3 is TGTGCCAGCAGGGATGGGAGTGCAACTAATGAAAAACGGTTTTTT.

With respect to this clonotype: Only one base separates this from a far larger clonotype, so it likely reflects a read error. The J gene is TRBJ2-1, the V gene TRBV6-5; 12 bases are shared with TRBD1. The CDR3 has 15 amino acids. The trim removed 5 bases at V and 5 bases at J, leaving 4 bases unmatched. The germline V gene encodes CDR1 MNHEY and CDR2 SVGAGI. CDR3 in DNA: TGTGCCAGCAGTCCCGGGACAGGGGGCAACAATGAGCAGTTCTTC. Its protein is CASSPGTGGNNEQFF.

This clonotype came up a few times. V is TRBV4-1 and J is TRBJ1-2; no definite D call. This CDR3 is 15 amino acids long. Germline-derived CDR1 and CDR2 are MGHRA and YSYEKL. V was pared by 3 bases and J by 2 bases, with 13 bases between. In DNA form, the CDR3 reads TGCGCCAGCAGCCACGGACCACGGGGAAACTATGGCTACACCTTC. The encoded protein is CASSHGPRGNYGYTF.

This chain's CDR3 is CSARDSPNSPLHF. For the CDR3, the DNA is TGCAGTGCTCGGGACAGTCCAAATTCACCCCTCCACTTT. The chain combines TRBV20-1 with TRBJ1-6; 7 nucleotides align to TRBD1. This CDR3 region has 13 residues. V was clipped by 5 bases and J by 7 bases; unmatched bases: 5. The germline V gene encodes CDR1 DFQATT and CDR2 SNEGSKA (reference sequence).

The chain is built from TRBV4-1 and TRBJ2-5, with D perhaps TRBD2 (6 bases). CDR3 length: 15 residues. V lost 1 base to trimming and J lost 11 bases, with 20 bases between them. From germline, CDR1 is MGHRA and CDR2 YSYEKL. The CDR3 region is CASSQGSGGYNEQYF. The CDR3 DNA reads TGCGCCAGCAGCCAAGGATCTGGAGGGTACAATGAGCAGTACTTC.

This chain links TRBV7-9 with TRBJ1-2; perhaps TRBD1 as D (5 bases). The CDR3 totals 15 residues. In germline, CDR1 is SEHNR, CDR2 FQNEAQ (reference sequence). V gave up 3 bases and J gave up 1 base, with 12 bases separating them. The DNA for the CDR3 is TGTGCCAGCAGCTTTGGGACTGAATTTAACTATGGCTACACCTTC. It encodes CASSFGTEFNYGYTF.

This chain joins TRBV10-1 and TRBJ2-5; TRBD2 might be the D (6 bases). V was shortened by 3 bases and J by 4 bases, with 15 bases between the two germline ends. The CDR3 loop spans 15 amino acids. Germline V gene data show CDR1 as WNHNN and CDR2 as SYGVQD (reference sequence). The CDR3 bases are TGCGCCAGCAGTGATGACCGGCGGGGAAGAGAGACCCAGTACTTC. This codes for CASSDDRRGRETQYF.

This clonotype was detected only a few times. The chain uses TRBV5-1 and TRBJ2-3; D assignment may be TRBD1 or TRBD2 (5 bases each). Trimming left V 3 bases short and J 7 bases short, with 12 bases between. This CDR3 has 13 residues. Germline V gene lookup returns CDR1 SGHRS and CDR2 YFSETQ. CDR3 sequence reads: CASSSLGENTQYF. CDR3 nucleotides: TGCGCCAGCAGCTCCTTAGGGGAGAATACGCAGTATTTT.